This T cell receptor (beta chain) is from a study of T-cell memory formation after mild COVID-19. One entry per CDR3 protein, called by TCRdb with MiXCR from the 5' RACE reads. Here the sample spans approximately 490,000 distinct CDR3 sequences, roughly 21% being singletons. This clonotype has just a few counts. The ends were cut back, 5 bases at V and 2 bases at J, with 12 bases in the middle. CDR3 length: 14 amino acids. Germline lookup yields CDR1 LGHDT and CDR2 YNNKEL (reference sequence). The V call is TRBV3-1, the J call TRBJ1-1; D perhaps matches TRBD1 (6 bases). The receptor's source is an adult woman who had mild COVID-19 (a few samples of this study predate the infection). Cell type and time point are not known. Specimen: PBMCs or a T cell subset sorted from them (not recorded which). Here the CDR3 DNA reads TGTGCCAGCAGCGCGTTACAGGGAAACACTGAAGCTTTCTTT. Translating gives CASSALQGNTEAFF.